This is a list of T cell receptor beta chains from one sample in a study of T-cell memory formation after mild COVID-19. TCRdb redid the calling of the 5' RACE reads with MiXCR, one entry per CDR3 protein. In the table there are about 180,000 distinct CDR3 sequences, 15% to 20% of which are singletons. The sample comprised PBMCs or a T cell subset sorted from them (not recorded which). These receptors were taken from a man between 18 and 29 years old who had mild COVID-19 (a few samples of this study predate the infection). Cell type and time point are not known. CDR3s include the opening cysteine and the closing phenylalanine or tryptophan. A D gene is named only where the DNA matches it firmly. Expanded clones are given a class, and other clones once, few, many or no size at all.

V gene: TRBV9; D gene: NA; J gene: TRBJ2-1; clone size: few; CDR3 protein: CASSASWVEREQFF; CDR3 DNA: TGTGCCAGCAGCGCTTCCTGGGTGGAAAGGGAGCAGTTCTTC
V gene: TRBV11-2; D gene: NA; J gene: TRBJ2-7; clone size: NA; CDR3 protein: CASSPLLPPYEQYF; CDR3 DNA: TGTGCCAGCAGCCCACTCTTGCCTCCCTACGAGCAGTACTTC
V gene: TRBV28; D gene: TRBD1; J gene: TRBJ1-2; clone size: NA; CDR3 protein: CASSPPEGGANYGYTF; CDR3 DNA: TGTGCCAGCAGTCCGCCTGAAGGGGGCGCTAACTATGGCTACACCTTC
V gene: TRBV29-1; D gene: NA; J gene: TRBJ1-2; clone size: NA; CDR3 protein: CSVEYGRGGYGYTF; CDR3 DNA: TGCAGCGTTGAATACGGCAGGGGCGGCTATGGCTACACCTTC
V gene: TRBV7-9; D gene: NA; J gene: TRBJ1-1; clone size: few; CDR3 protein: CATGGWVENTEAFF; CDR3 DNA: TGTGCCACCGGAGGTTGGGTGGAGAACACTGAAGCTTTCTTT
V gene: TRBV20-1; D gene: TRBD1; J gene: TRBJ2-3; clone size: few; CDR3 protein: CSALTGTGTDTQYF; CDR3 DNA: TGCAGTGCCCTGACCGGGACAGGCACAGATACGCAGTATTTT
V gene: TRBV7-2; D gene: TRBD2; J gene: TRBJ2-1; clone size: NA; CDR3 protein: CASSLASGGYYNEQFF; CDR3 DNA: TGTGCCAGCAGCTTAGCTAGCGGGGGGTACTACAATGAGCAGTTCTTC
V gene: TRBV4-2; D gene: TRBD1; J gene: TRBJ2-1; clone size: few; CDR3 protein: CASSQQQGAYRNEQFF; CDR3 DNA: TGTGCCAGCAGCCAACAACAGGGGGCATATAGGAATGAGCAGTTCTTC
V gene: TRBV12-3/TRBV12-4; D gene: NA; J gene: TRBJ1-1; clone size: NA; CDR3 protein: CASSFTGSNTEAFF; CDR3 DNA: TGTGCCAGCAGTTTCACAGGGTCGAACACTGAAGCTTTCTTT
V gene: TRBV4-1; D gene: NA; J gene: TRBJ1-3; clone size: few; CDR3 protein: CASSKLTPGNTIYF; CDR3 DNA: TGCGCCAGCAGCAAGCTAACGCCTGGAAACACCATATATTTT
V gene: TRBV20-1; D gene: TRBD2; J gene: TRBJ2-4; clone size: many; CDR3 protein: CSAPGTSKNIQYF; CDR3 DNA: TGCAGTGCTCCCGGGACTAGCAAAAACATTCAGTACTTC
V gene: TRBV20-1; D gene: NA; J gene: TRBJ2-1; clone size: few; CDR3 protein: CSARDGRGAYEQFF; CDR3 DNA: TGCAGTGCTAGAGATGGAAGAGGGGCCTATGAGCAGTTCTTC
V gene: TRBV20-1; D gene: TRBD2; J gene: TRBJ2-3; clone size: few; CDR3 protein: CSARRLAGGPDTQYF; CDR3 DNA: TGCAGTGCTAGACGGTTAGCGGGGGGGCCAGATACGCAGTATTTT
V gene: TRBV5-5; D gene: NA; J gene: TRBJ1-2; clone size: few; CDR3 protein: CASSLATGHLNYGYTF; CDR3 DNA: TGTGCCAGCAGCTTGGCCACGGGACACCTAAACTATGGCTACACCTTC
V gene: TRBV6-5; D gene: NA; J gene: TRBJ1-1; clone size: NA; CDR3 protein: CASTILGRQNTEAFF; CDR3 DNA: TGTGCCAGCACGATTCTCGGGAGGCAAAACACTGAAGCTTTCTTT
V gene: TRBV7-2; D gene: TRBD2; J gene: TRBJ2-5; clone size: many; CDR3 protein: CASSATSGGKETQYF; CDR3 DNA: TGTGCCAGCAGCGCCACTAGCGGGGGGAAAGAGACCCAGTACTTC
V gene: TRBV7-6; D gene: TRBD1; J gene: TRBJ2-5; clone size: NA; CDR3 protein: CASSSWTGGETQYF; CDR3 DNA: TGTGCCAGCAGCTCCTGGACAGGCGGAGAGACCCAGTACTTC
V gene: TRBV19; D gene: TRBD2; J gene: TRBJ2-4; clone size: few; CDR3 protein: CASSRGLEKNIQYF; CDR3 DNA: TGTGCCAGTAGTAGGGGACTAGAGAAAAACATTCAGTACTTC
V gene: TRBV3-1; D gene: TRBD1; J gene: TRBJ1-1; clone size: NA; CDR3 protein: CASSHWDRATEAFF; CDR3 DNA: TGTGCCAGCAGCCATTGGGACAGGGCCACTGAAGCTTTCTTT
V gene: TRBV4-1; D gene: TRBD2; J gene: TRBJ2-1; clone size: NA; CDR3 protein: CASSQARAGGPHNEQFF; CDR3 DNA: TGCGCCAGCAGCCAAGCCAGAGCGGGGGGGCCTCACAATGAGCAGTTCTTC
V gene: TRBV9; D gene: NA; J gene: TRBJ2-3; clone size: NA; CDR3 protein: CASSVGVTDTQYF; CDR3 DNA: TGTGCCAGCAGCGTAGGCGTCACAGATACGCAGTATTTT
V gene: TRBV12-3/TRBV12-4; D gene: NA; J gene: TRBJ1-1; clone size: few; CDR3 protein: CASTDSPNTEAFF; CDR3 DNA: TGTGCCAGCACGGACAGCCCGAACACTGAAGCTTTCTTT
V gene: TRBV6-2/TRBV6-3; D gene: TRBD1; J gene: TRBJ1-5; clone size: NA; CDR3 protein: CASRDRGANQPQHF; CDR3 DNA: TGTGCCAGCAGGGACAGGGGCGCGAATCAGCCCCAGCATTTT
V gene: TRBV2; D gene: NA; J gene: TRBJ1-1; clone size: few; CDR3 protein: CASSEESGTEAFF; CDR3 DNA: TGTGCCAGCAGTGAGGAGTCGGGCACTGAAGCTTTCTTT
V gene: TRBV7-9; D gene: NA; J gene: TRBJ1-1; clone size: NA; CDR3 protein: CASSLYDPAEAFF; CDR3 DNA: TGTGCCAGCAGCTTGTACGATCCCGCTGAAGCTTTCTTT
V gene: TRBV7-2; D gene: TRBD1; J gene: TRBJ2-7; clone size: many; CDR3 protein: CASSFVPGQGYEQYF; CDR3 DNA: TGTGCCAGCAGCTTCGTCCCGGGACAGGGGTACGAGCAGTACTTC
V gene: TRBV7-2; D gene: NA; J gene: TRBJ2-3; clone size: NA; CDR3 protein: CASSFARTETQYF; CDR3 DNA: TGTGCCAGCAGCTTCGCCAGAACAGAAACGCAGTATTTT
V gene: TRBV6-5; D gene: TRBD1; J gene: TRBJ1-1; clone size: NA; CDR3 protein: CASCLQGGCTEAFF; CDR3 DNA: TGTGCCAGCTGCCTACAGGGGGGATGCACTGAAGCTTTCTTT
V gene: TRBV7-2; D gene: TRBD2; J gene: TRBJ2-3; clone size: many; CDR3 protein: CASSPFGGGSTDTQYF; CDR3 DNA: TGTGCCAGCAGCCCATTTGGCGGGGGGAGCACAGATACGCAGTATTTT